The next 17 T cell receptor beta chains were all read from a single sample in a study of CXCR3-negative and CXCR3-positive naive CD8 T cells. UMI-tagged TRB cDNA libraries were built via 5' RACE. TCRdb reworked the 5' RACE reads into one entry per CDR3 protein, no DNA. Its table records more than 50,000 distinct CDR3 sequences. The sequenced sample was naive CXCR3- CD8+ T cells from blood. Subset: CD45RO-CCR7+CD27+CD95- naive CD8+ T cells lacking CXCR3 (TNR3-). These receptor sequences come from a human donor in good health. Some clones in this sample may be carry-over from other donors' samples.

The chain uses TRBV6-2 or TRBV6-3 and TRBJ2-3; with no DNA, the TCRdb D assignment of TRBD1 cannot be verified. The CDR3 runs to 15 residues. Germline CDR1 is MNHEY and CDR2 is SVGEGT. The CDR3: CASSYFAGATDTQYF.

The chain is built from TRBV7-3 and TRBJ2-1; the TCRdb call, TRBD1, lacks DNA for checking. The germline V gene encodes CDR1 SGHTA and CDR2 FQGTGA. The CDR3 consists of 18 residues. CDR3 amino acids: CASSLTGRLGGSYNEQFF.

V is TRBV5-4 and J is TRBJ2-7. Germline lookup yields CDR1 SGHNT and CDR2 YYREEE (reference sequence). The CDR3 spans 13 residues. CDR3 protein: CASSPDNVYEQYF.

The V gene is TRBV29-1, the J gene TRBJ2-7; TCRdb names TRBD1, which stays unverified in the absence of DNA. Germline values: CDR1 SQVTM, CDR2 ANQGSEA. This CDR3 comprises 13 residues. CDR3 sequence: CSVETGAPYEQYF.

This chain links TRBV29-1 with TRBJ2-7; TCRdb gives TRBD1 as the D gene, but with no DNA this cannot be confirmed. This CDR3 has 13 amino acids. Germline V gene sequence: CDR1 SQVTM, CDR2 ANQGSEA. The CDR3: CSVVERGGYEQYF.

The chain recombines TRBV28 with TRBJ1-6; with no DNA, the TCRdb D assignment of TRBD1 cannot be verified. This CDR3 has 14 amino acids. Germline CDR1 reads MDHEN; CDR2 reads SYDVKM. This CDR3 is CASSFPGGVSPLHF. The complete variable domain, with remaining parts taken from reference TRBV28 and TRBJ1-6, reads DVKVTQSSRYLVKRTGEKVFLECVQDMDHENMFWYRQDPGLGLRLIYFSYDVKMKEKGDIPEGYSVSREKKERFSLILESASTNQTSMYLCASSFPGGVSPLHFGNGTRLTVT.

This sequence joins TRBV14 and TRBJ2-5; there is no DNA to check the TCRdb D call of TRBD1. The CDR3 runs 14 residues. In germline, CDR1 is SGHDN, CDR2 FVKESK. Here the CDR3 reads CASSQFTGHETQYF. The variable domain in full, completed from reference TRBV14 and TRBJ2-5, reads EAGVTQFPSHSVIEKGQTVTLRCDPISGHDNLYWYRRVMGKEIKFLLHFVKESKQDESGMPNNRFLAERTGGTYSTLKVQPAELEDSGVYFCASSQFTGHETQYFGPGTRLLVL.

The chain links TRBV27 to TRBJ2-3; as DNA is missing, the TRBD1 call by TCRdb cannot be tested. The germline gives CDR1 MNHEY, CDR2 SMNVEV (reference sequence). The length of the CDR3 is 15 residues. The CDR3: CASSLSDSSTDTQYF.

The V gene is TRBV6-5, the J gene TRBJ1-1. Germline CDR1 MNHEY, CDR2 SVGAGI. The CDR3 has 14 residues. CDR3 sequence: CASGIASGGTEAFF.

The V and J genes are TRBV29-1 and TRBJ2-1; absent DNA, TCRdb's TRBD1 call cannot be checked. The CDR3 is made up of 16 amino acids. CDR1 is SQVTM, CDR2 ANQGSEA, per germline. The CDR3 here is CSVEEPRGVPYNEQFF.

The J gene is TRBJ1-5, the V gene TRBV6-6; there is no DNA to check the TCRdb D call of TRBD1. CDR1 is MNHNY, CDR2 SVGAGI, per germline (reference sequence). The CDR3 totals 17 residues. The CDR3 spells CASSYSRDIYSNQPQHF.

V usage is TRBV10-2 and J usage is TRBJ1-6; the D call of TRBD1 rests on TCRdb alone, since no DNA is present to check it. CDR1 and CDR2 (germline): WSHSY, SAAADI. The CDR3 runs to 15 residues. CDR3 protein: CASIPVTGGSSPLHF.

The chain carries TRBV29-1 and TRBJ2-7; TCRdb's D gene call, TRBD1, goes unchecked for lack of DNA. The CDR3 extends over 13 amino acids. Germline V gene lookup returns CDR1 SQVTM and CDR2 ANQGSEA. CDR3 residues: CSVEPQNSYEQYF.

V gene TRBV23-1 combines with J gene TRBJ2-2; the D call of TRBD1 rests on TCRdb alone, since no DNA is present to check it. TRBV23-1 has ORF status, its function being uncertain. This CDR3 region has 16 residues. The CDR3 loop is CASSRRTGGCTGELFF.

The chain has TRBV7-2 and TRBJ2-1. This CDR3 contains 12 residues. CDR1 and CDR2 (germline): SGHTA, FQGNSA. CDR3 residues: CASSFADNEQFF.

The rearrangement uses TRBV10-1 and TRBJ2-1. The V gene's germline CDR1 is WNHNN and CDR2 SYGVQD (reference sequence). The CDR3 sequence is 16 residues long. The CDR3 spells CASSESPELPLGEQFF.

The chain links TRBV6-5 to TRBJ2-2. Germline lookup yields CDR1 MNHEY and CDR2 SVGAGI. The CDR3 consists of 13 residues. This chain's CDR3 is CASSYSSTGELFF.